The 27 T cell receptor beta chains presented below share a single source sample, sequenced in a study of T-cell memory formation after mild COVID-19. Using its own MiXCR run on the 5' RACE reads, TCRdb lists one record per CDR3 protein. This table has 290,000 or so distinct CDR3 sequences, less than 20% appearing once. The material sequenced was PBMCs or a T cell subset sorted from them (not recorded which). These receptors came from a man aged 18 to 30 who had mild COVID-19 (a few samples of this study predate the infection). Cell type and time point are not known.

This clonotype has a count of ten or more. The V and J genes are TRBV5-1 and TRBJ2-6; D call uncertain. Trimming left V 3 bases short and J 0 bases short, with 7 bases between. The CDR3 runs to 15 residues. Per germline, CDR1 SGHRS and CDR2 YFSETQ. CDR3 sequence reads: CASSSQSSGANVLTF. The CDR3 nucleotides read TGCGCCAGCAGCTCACAGAGCTCTGGGGCCAACGTCCTGACTTTC.

The chain combines TRBV10-3 with TRBJ2-7; D is unclear. The CDR3 has 13 residues. Trimming left V 2 bases short and J 7 bases short, with 12 bases between. From germline, CDR1 is ENHRY and CDR2 SYGVKD. CDR3 nucleotide sequence: TGTGCCATCAGTGAGGGAAGATCGGAGGAGCAGTACGTC. It specifies CAISEGRSEEQYV.

The chain couples TRBV24-1 to TRBJ2-3, with D possibly TRBD1 on 5 matching bases. Looked up from germline, CDR1 is KGHDR and CDR2 is SFDVKD. The CDR3 contains 14 residues. Trimming stripped 4 bases from V and 3 bases from J, with 10 bases between. The CDR3 nucleotides are TGTGCCACCAGTGAGACAGCAGGTACAGATACGCAGTATTTT. Its translation is CATSETAGTDTQYF.

The table lists this clonotype with many counts. The chain employs TRBV5-1 and TRBJ1-1; no clear D. From germline, CDR1 is SGHRS and CDR2 YFSETQ. V gave up 1 base and J gave up 2 bases, with 6 bases separating them. This CDR3 region has 13 residues. The CDR3 bases are TGCGCCAGCAGCTTGCCACCCAACACTGAAGCTTTCTTT. The encoded protein is CASSLPPNTEAFF.

This clonotype has just a few counts. The CDR3 sequence: CASSQVAGYEQYF. The CDR3 DNA reads as TGTGCCAGCAGCCAAGTTGCCGGCTACGAGCAGTACTTC. The chain has TRBV14 and TRBJ2-7; D ambiguous. Germline V gene data show CDR1 as SGHDN and CDR2 as FVKESK. CDR3 length: 13 amino acids. V was cut by 1 base and J by 3 bases, with 7 bases left in between. The full variable domain, its missing parts supplied by reference TRBV14 and TRBJ2-7, is EAGVTQFPSHSVIEKGQTVTLRCDPISGHDNLYWYRRVMGKEIKFLLHFVKESKQDESGMPNNRFLAERTGGTYSTLKVQPAELEDSGVYFCASSQVAGYEQYFGPGTRLTVT.

V is TRBV2 and J is TRBJ2-5; no definite D call. The CDR3 covers 11 residues. The germline gives CDR1 SNHLY, CDR2 FYNNEI. Trimming pared 8 bases from V and 0 bases from J, leaving 4 bases between. The CDR3 bases are TGTGCCAGCCAGAACCAAGAGACCCAGTACTTC. Encoded protein: CASQNQETQYF.

This clonotype occurred many times. V is TRBV12-3 or TRBV12-4 and J is TRBJ2-5, with D hard to call. The CDR3 is 14 amino acids. V gave up 1 base and J gave up 4 bases, with 10 bases separating them. This CDR3 is CASSLGGRGETQYF. The CDR3 nucleotides are TGTGCCAGCAGTTTAGGCGGACGAGGAGAGACCCAGTACTTC.

This clonotype has at least ten counts. The J gene is TRBJ2-3, the V gene TRBV7-2, with 8 bases that match TRBD2. CDR1 SGHTA and CDR2 FQGNSA come from the germline V gene. This CDR3 has 12 residues. J was trimmed by 13 bases and V by 4 bases; bases with no gene match: 7. The CDR3 DNA is TGTGCCAGCAGCTCAAGTAGCGGGGCGGAGTATTTT. Amino acid sequence: CASSSSSGAEYF.

This clonotype was seen ten or more times. V gene TRBV7-8 combines with J gene TRBJ2-3, with 14 bases lining up with TRBD2. V lost 0 bases and J lost 4; bases outside the gene matches: 12. Germline lookup yields CDR1 SGHVS and CDR2 FQNEAQ. The CDR3 runs to 20 residues. The CDR3 nucleotides are TGTGCCAGCAGCTTAGCGCTAGGGACTAGCGGGGGCCCATTAGCAGATACGCAGTATTTT. It specifies CASSLALGTSGGPLADTQYF.

The V gene is TRBV12-3 or TRBV12-4, the J gene TRBJ1-6, with D perhaps TRBD1 (5 bases). V was pared by 6 bases and J by 8 bases, with 14 bases between. CDR3 length: 14 amino acids. In DNA, the CDR3 is TGTGCCAGCAGGGCGGGGCGGTGGGATTCACCCCTCCACTTT. It translates to CASRAGRWDSPLHF.

This clonotype was seen more than once but under ten times. V and J are TRBV19 and TRBJ2-7; D gene ambiguous. Germline V gene sequence: CDR1 LNHDA, CDR2 SQIVND (reference sequence). This CDR3 spans 13 amino acids. The V and J ends lost 3 bases and 2 bases respectively, with 8 bases between them. CDR3 sequence: CASSMRLTYEQYF. The CDR3, as DNA: TGTGCCAGTAGTATGAGGCTAACCTACGAGCAGTACTTC.

This clonotype came up a few times. This chain joins TRBV7-2 and TRBJ2-7, with D perhaps matching TRBD1 or TRBD2 (5 bases each). Germline CDR1 SGHTA, CDR2 FQGNSA. The CDR3 extends over 12 amino acids. Trimming left V 5 bases short and J 7 bases short, with 12 bases between. In DNA form, the CDR3 reads TGTGCCAGCAGCCCCGTAGGGGAGGAGCAGTACTTC. It specifies CASSPVGEEQYF.

This clonotype was seen a handful of times. V usage is TRBV2 and J usage is TRBJ1-5; D call uncertain. V lost 6 bases to trimming and J lost 9 bases, with 12 bases between them. Germline values: CDR1 SNHLY, CDR2 FYNNEI. The CDR3 extends over 12 amino acids. CDR3 DNA sequence: TGTGCCAGCAGGGATCCTCAGAGGCCCCAGCATTTT. Translation gives CASRDPQRPQHF. Full variable domain (remainder filled in from reference TRBV2 and TRBJ1-5): EPEVTQTPSHQVTQMGQEVILRCVPISNHLYFYWYRQILGQKVEFLVSFYNNEISEKSEIFDDQFSVERPDGSNFTLKIRSTKLEDSAMYFCASRDPQRPQHFGDGTRLSIL.

This clonotype has a handful of counts. The genes are TRBV5-4 and TRBJ2-3, with 9 bases fitting TRBD2. V was clipped by 6 bases and J by 4 bases; unmatched bases: 9. The CDR3 has 15 amino acids. The germline CDR1 and CDR2 sequences are SGHNT and YYREEE (reference sequence). The CDR3 here is CASTSHAGGADTQYF. The CDR3 bases are TGTGCCAGCACCTCTCACGCGGGGGGGGCAGATACGCAGTATTTT.

This chain connects TRBV24-1 to TRBJ1-1, with a tentative D call TRBD1 (5 bases). CDR3 length equals 13 residues. From germline, CDR1 is KGHDR and CDR2 SFDVKD. Trimming left V 5 bases short and J 3 bases short, with 9 bases between. CDR3 DNA: TGTGCCACCAGTGGTGGCAGGGACACTGAAGCTTTCTTT. This translates into CATSGGRDTEAFF.

The genes are TRBV6-2 or TRBV6-3 and TRBJ2-3; TRBD2 matches 9 bases. The V gene's germline CDR1 is MNHEY and CDR2 SVGEGT. The CDR3 has 15 amino acids. V dropped 4 bases and J dropped 0; count of bases not matched to a gene: 2. As DNA, the CDR3 is TGTGCCAGCAGTTTCCTAGCGGGGAGCACAGATACGCAGTATTTT. This encodes CASSFLAGSTDTQYF.

The chain combines TRBV18 with TRBJ1-5; a possible D gene is TRBD1 (5 bases). This CDR3 is built from 13 residues. V was pared by 4 bases and J by 4 bases, with 8 bases between. Germline-derived CDR1 and CDR2 are KGHSH and LQKENI. The CDR3 loop reads CASSRGENQPQHF. CDR3 sequence (DNA): TGTGCCAGCTCACGGGGGGAGAATCAGCCCCAGCATTTT.

The chain links TRBV20-1 to TRBJ1-5; D gene ambiguous. The CDR3 consists of 14 residues. Per germline, CDR1 DFQATT and CDR2 SNEGSKA (reference sequence). Trimming took 3 bases from V and 1 from J, leaving 10 bases between them. DNA for the CDR3: TGCAGTGCTAGGGACCCCTTAAGCAATCAGCCCCAGCATTTT. Translation: CSARDPLSNQPQHF.

The genes are TRBV9 and TRBJ2-7; D is perhaps TRBD2 (6 bases). Per the germline V gene, CDR1 is SGDLS and CDR2 is YYNGEE. The CDR3 extends over 15 amino acids. V shed 0 bases and J shed 2 bases, with 12 bases lying between them. The CDR3 loop is CASSVVSLAPYEQYV. CDR3 coding DNA: TGTGCCAGCAGCGTAGTGTCACTAGCCCCCTACGAGCAGTACGTC.

This clonotype has a count of ten or more. The rearrangement joins TRBV7-8 to TRBJ1-5, with D unresolved. The CDR3 has 16 residues. Trimming pared 5 bases from V and 3 bases from J, leaving 17 bases between. Germline V CDR1 and CDR2: SGHVS, FQNEAQ. The DNA of the CDR3 is TGTGCCAGCAGCCATATTAACTATAGCCCCAATCAGCCCCAGCATTTT. This translates into CASSHINYSPNQPQHF. Combining the CDR3 with reference TRBV7-8 and TRBJ1-5 gives the whole variable domain GAGVSQSPRYKVAKRGQDVALRCDPISGHVSLFWYQQALGQGPEFLTYFQNEAQLDKSGLPSDRFFAERPEGSVSTLKIQRTQQEDSAVYLCASSHINYSPNQPQHFGDGTRLSIL.

The DNA for the CDR3 is TGTGCCAGCAGCTTGGTGGACATCTACGAGCAGTACTTC. It specifies CASSLVDIYEQYF. The chain combines TRBV5-5 with TRBJ2-7, with a weak D call TRBD1 (5 bases). With 0 bases removed from V and 3 bases from J, the gap between germline ends came to 7 bases. CDR1 and CDR2 from the germline V gene are SGHKS and YYEKEE (reference sequence). The CDR3 is 13 residues long.

This clonotype was observed a handful of times. V and J are TRBV20-1 and TRBJ2-7; no clear D. The V gene's germline CDR1 is DFQATT and CDR2 SNEGSKA (reference sequence). The CDR3 covers 13 residues. Deletions cut 5 bases from V and 3 bases from J, with 14 bases between. CDR3 bases: TGCAGTGCTCCAGACTCGACCCTCTACGAGCAGTACGTC. Translating it yields CSAPDSTLYEQYV.

This clonotype was seen a handful of times. The chain recombines TRBV18 with TRBJ2-7; D unclear. The CDR3 has 13 amino acids. Germline lookup yields CDR1 KGHSH and CDR2 LQKENI. V was trimmed by 4 bases and J by 5 bases, leaving 12 bases between them. CDR3 nucleotides: TGTGCCAGCTCACTCCTCGGGTTCAACGAGCAGTACGTC. This codes for CASSLLGFNEQYV.

This clonotype was observed a handful of times. The chain uses TRBV7-8 and TRBJ2-1; 9 positions agree with TRBD2. The CDR3 runs to 15 residues. J gave up 8 bases and V 5 bases, and 10 bases lay outside the gene matches. Germline CDR1 is SGHVS and CDR2 is FQNEAQ. CDR3 sequence: CASSPISGLAYEQFF. The CDR3, as DNA: TGTGCCAGCAGCCCTATCTCGGGACTAGCTTATGAGCAGTTCTTC.

This chain links TRBV28 with TRBJ2-3; D uncertain. Deletions cut 2 bases from V and 2 bases from J, with 8 bases between. The CDR3 extends over 14 amino acids. Germline loops: CDR1 MDHEN, CDR2 SYDVKM. The CDR3 DNA reads TGTGCCAGCAGTTTAGAACAGCTCACAGATACGCAGTATTTT. It is translated as CASSLEQLTDTQYF.

In its sample, this clonotype was seen a few times. The rearrangement uses TRBV18 and TRBJ1-1; tentative D call: TRBD1 (5 bases). This CDR3 spans 13 amino acids. Deletions cut 6 bases from V and 8 bases from J, with 16 bases between. Germline V gene lookup returns CDR1 KGHSH and CDR2 LQKENI. This chain's CDR3 is CASSQGKGSEAFF. The CDR3 DNA reads as TGTGCCAGCTCTCAGGGAAAGGGGAGCGAAGCTTTCTTT.

This clonotype was detected only a few times. V usage is TRBV3-1 and J usage is TRBJ2-1; D could derive from TRBD1 or TRBD2 (5 bases each). This CDR3 is built from 12 residues. V was trimmed by 7 bases and J by 9 bases, leaving 13 bases between them. Germline assignment: CDR1 LGHDT and CDR2 YNNKEL (reference sequence). This CDR3 reads CASTLGAGEQFF. The CDR3 DNA reads TGTGCCAGCACCCTCGGGGCAGGTGAGCAGTTCTTC.